Below are 20 T cell receptor beta chains sequenced from a single sample in a study of T cells after yellow fever vaccination. MiXCR, run by TCRdb on the 5' RACE reads, gives a single entry per CDR3 protein. Found here are around 610,000 distinct CDR3 sequences, around an eighth of them singletons; the top ten hold over 13%. Sequenced material: PBMCs, taken on the day of the yellow fever booster vaccination. These receptors all stem from a man aged 25 to 40 who received the YFV17D yellow fever vaccine.

The chain combines TRBV7-8 with TRBJ2-7; D is unresolved. This CDR3 has 12 amino acids. V shed 5 bases and J shed 5 bases, with 10 bases lying between them. Germline CDR1 and CDR2: SGHVS and FQNEAQ. The CDR3 coding sequence is TGTGCCAGCAGCCCAAGTATGGACGAGCAGTACTTC. It encodes CASSPSMDEQYF.

This clonotype has only a few counts. The rearrangement links TRBV2 to TRBJ2-2, with unresolved D. V lost 10 bases and J lost 0, with 12 bases in between. CDR1 is SNHLY, CDR2 FYNNEI, per germline. This CDR3 is built from 14 residues. The CDR3 sequence: CATGLDANTGELFF. In DNA form, the CDR3 reads TGTGCCACCGGGTTGGATGCGAACACCGGGGAGCTGTTTTTT. The whole variable domain, filled in from reference TRBV2 and TRBJ2-2, reads EPEVTQTPSHQVTQMGQEVILRCVPISNHLYFYWYRQILGQKVEFLVSFYNNEISEKSEIFDDQFSVERPDGSNFTLKIRSTKLEDSAMYFCATGLDANTGELFFGEGSRLTVL.

This chain connects TRBV6-5 to TRBJ1-5; no clear D gene. Germline-derived CDR1 and CDR2 are MNHEY and SVGAGI. This CDR3 is built from 16 residues. The V gene lost 0 bases and the J gene lost 0 bases, with 9 bases spanning the gap. The CDR3: CASSYSASFSNQPQHF. For the CDR3, the DNA is TGTGCCAGCAGTTACTCAGCATCCTTTAGCAATCAGCCCCAGCATTTT.

CDR3 in amino acids: CASSLDSPANQPQHF. CDR3 nucleotides: TGCGCCAGCAGCTTGGACAGTCCGGCGAATCAGCCCCAGCATTTT. The chain uses TRBV5-1 and TRBJ1-5; D gene ambiguous. This CDR3 is built from 15 residues. The germline gives CDR1 SGHRS, CDR2 YFSETQ. Trimming pared 0 bases from V and 4 bases from J, leaving 11 bases between.

This chain connects TRBV20-1 to TRBJ2-3; 10 positions agree with TRBD1. Losses at the gene ends were 4 bases for V and 1 base for J; bases not matched to a gene: 2. The CDR3 totals 14 residues. Germline V gives CDR1 DFQATT, CDR2 SNEGSKA (reference sequence). The CDR3 nucleotides are TGCAGTGCTAAGGGGACAGGGGGCACAGATACGCAGTATTTT. It is translated as CSAKGTGGTDTQYF.

The rearrangement uses TRBV2 and TRBJ2-2; D gene unclear. Trimming stripped 10 bases from V and 4 bases from J, with 7 bases between. The CDR3 spans 11 residues. Germline V gene data show CDR1 as SNHLY and CDR2 as FYNNEI. CDR3 sequence: CAMGGTGELFF. CDR3 nucleotides: TGTGCCATGGGCGGCACCGGGGAGCTGTTTTTT.

This clonotype was found a few times. This chain uses TRBV13 with TRBJ2-7; D is uncertain. This CDR3 region has 11 residues. V dropped 0 bases and J dropped 10 bases, with 7 bases sitting between them. The germline V gene encodes CDR1 PRHDT and CDR2 FYEKMQ (reference sequence). This CDR3 reads CASSLGEKQYF. For the CDR3, the DNA is TGTGCCAGCAGCTTAGGGGAGAAACAGTACTTC.

The chain recombines TRBV9 with TRBJ2-1; D gene unclear. This CDR3 is 14 amino acids long. Trimming left V 0 bases short and J 5 bases short, with 9 bases between. Germline V gives CDR1 SGDLS, CDR2 YYNGEE. CDR3 bases: TGTGCCAGCAGCGTAGCTAACCCCAACAATGAGCAGTTCTTC. Its translation: CASSVANPNNEQFF. The variable domain in full, completed from reference TRBV9 and TRBJ2-1, reads DSGVTQTPKHLITATGQRVTLRCSPRSGDLSVYWYQQSLDQGLQFLIQYYNGEERAKGNILERFSAQQFPDLHSELNLSSLELGDSALYFCASSVANPNNEQFFGPGTRLTVL.

This clonotype has at least ten counts. The chain combines TRBV4-2 with TRBJ2-7; tentative D call: TRBD1 (5 bases). This CDR3 is built from 13 residues. V was cut by 3 bases and J by 3 bases, with 9 bases left in between. Germline V lookup: CDR1 LGHNA, CDR2 YNFKEQ. CDR3 sequence reads: CASSQGLLYEQYF. CDR3 bases: TGTGCCAGCAGCCAGGGGCTCCTCTACGAGCAGTACTTC.

The rearrangement joins TRBV7-8 to TRBJ2-3, with D hard to call. The CDR3 loop spans 14 amino acids. V shed 3 bases and J shed 2 bases, with 9 bases lying between them. From germline, CDR1 is SGHVS and CDR2 FQNEAQ. The CDR3 is CASSFVGYTDTQYF. CDR3 DNA: TGTGCCAGCAGCTTTGTGGGTTACACAGATACGCAGTATTTT.

This clonotype appeared once. This sequence joins TRBV23-1 and TRBJ2-7; D is ambiguous. TRBV23-1 is assigned to the ORF class and has an uncertain function. Trimming removed 4 bases at V and 3 bases at J, with 16 bases between. The CDR3 consists of 15 residues. The CDR3 sequence is CASSPRTLQGYEQYF. CDR3 nucleotides: TGCGCCAGCAGTCCCCGAACCTTACAAGGCTACGAGCAGTACTTC.

This clonotype was seen a handful of times. The chain recombines TRBV6-5 with TRBJ1-2; 9 bases are shared with TRBD1. V was pared by 2 bases and J by 5 bases, with 6 bases of the junction left unmatched. CDR3 length: 15 residues. Germline V gene data show CDR1 as MNHEY and CDR2 as SVGAGI. The chain's CDR3 is CASSYDGDRVYGYTF. The DNA for the CDR3 is TGTGCCAGCAGTTACGATGGGGACAGGGTTTATGGCTACACCTTC.

The chain couples TRBV7-2 to TRBJ2-7; 10 nucleotides align to TRBD2. The V and J ends lost 2 bases and 5 bases, in that order; junction bases with no gene match: 9. Germline V CDR1 and CDR2: SGHTA, FQGNSA. The CDR3 spans 16 residues. CDR3 coding DNA: TGTGCCAGCAGCTTATGGGCTAGCGGGAGATCCGACGAGCAGTACTTC. Its protein product is CASSLWASGRSDEQYF.

The V and J genes are TRBV28 and TRBJ2-2, with 12 bases identical to TRBD2. CDR3 length: 21 amino acids. Unmatched junction bases numbered 15, after V lost 4 bases and J lost 0 bases. Per the germline V gene, CDR1 is MDHEN and CDR2 is SYDVKM. As DNA, the CDR3 is TGTGCCAGCAGTTGGCCTGGGACTAGCGGGCGGACAAGATCGAACACCGGGGAGCTGTTTTTT. It is translated as CASSWPGTSGRTRSNTGELFF.

The V gene is TRBV6-1, the J gene TRBJ2-3, with TRBD1 matching over 8 bases. Germline-derived CDR1 and CDR2 are MNHNS and SASEGT. The CDR3 has 15 residues. J gave up 1 base and V 6 bases, and 6 bases lay outside the gene matches. The CDR3 sequence is CASRNLDRGTDTQYF. In DNA form, the CDR3 reads TGTGCCAGCAGAAACCTGGACAGGGGCACAGATACGCAGTATTTT.

The chain carries TRBV7-6 and TRBJ2-3, with D maybe TRBD2 (5 bases). Trimming stripped 5 bases from V and 2 bases from J, with 17 bases between. There are 16 residues in the CDR3. The germline gives CDR1 SGHVS, CDR2 FNYEAQ. CDR3 protein: CASSPGLREPTDTQYF. CDR3 in DNA: TGTGCCAGCAGCCCCGGACTCCGAGAACCCACAGATACGCAGTATTTT.

This clonotype was recorded many times. The chain joins TRBV10-3 to TRBJ2-1, with D maybe TRBD1 (6 bases). From germline, CDR1 is ENHRY and CDR2 SYGVKD. Trimming removed 10 bases from V and 4 bases from J, with 11 bases in between. There are 12 residues in the CDR3. CDR3 protein: CASTDSYNEQFF. CDR3 sequence (DNA): TGTGCCAGCACGGACAGTTACAATGAGCAGTTCTTC.

The chain couples TRBV5-6 to TRBJ2-6; 8 bases agree with TRBD1. CDR1 is SGHDT, CDR2 YYEEEE, per germline. This CDR3 has 18 residues. Trimming took 4 bases from V and 1 from J; bases not matched to a gene: 10. The CDR3 region has the DNA TGTGCCAGCAGCCCCCCGGGACAGGTGTTATCTGGGGCCAACGTCCTGACTTTC. This encodes CASSPPGQVLSGANVLTF.

This clonotype occurred a few times. The rearrangement links TRBV9 to TRBJ2-5; 8 positions agree with TRBD1. Per the germline V gene, CDR1 is SGDLS and CDR2 is YYNGEE. Losses at the gene ends were 0 bases for V and 2 bases for J; bases not matched to a gene: 12. This CDR3 region has 18 residues. CDR3 DNA sequence: TGTGCCAGCAGCGTAGCTCAGGGGGCCTGGGGCCCACAAGAGACCCAGTACTTC. Encoded protein: CASSVAQGAWGPQETQYF.

The rearrangement joins TRBV7-8 to TRBJ2-1; tentative D call: TRBD2 (7 bases). The CDR3 consists of 15 residues. Germline V gives CDR1 SGHVS, CDR2 FQNEAQ. V lost 3 bases, J lost 4 bases, and 13 bases lay in between. The CDR3, as DNA: TGTGCCAGCAGCTTTTGGGGAGGGGGTTACAATGAGCAGTTCTTC. As protein: CASSFWGGGYNEQFF.